This passage covers 13 T cell receptor beta chains from one sample sequenced in a study of metastatic and nonmetastatic thyroid tumors. Until they underwent thyroid surgery, no patient had received any treatment. TCRdb re-called the PCR reads with MiXCR. Found here are around 41,000 clones, around 28% of them singletons; the top ten hold approximately 9.8%. Sequencing was done on a sample of blood. Receptor source: a male donor with papillary thyroid cancer or a benign thyroid nodule (not recorded which). Some clones in this sample may be carry-over from other donors' samples.

CDR3 bases: TGTGCTAGCGGCTTTCGGGAGGATGGCGGGGAGCTGTTTTTT. This encodes CASGFREDGGELFF. The chain combines TRBV7-7 with TRBJ2-2; 7 bases match TRBD2. Germline V gene lookup returns CDR1 SSHAT and CDR2 FNYEAQ (reference sequence). The CDR3 length is 14 residues.

The chain uses TRBV5-5 and TRBJ1-2, with no clear D. Germline V lookup: CDR1 SGHKS, CDR2 YYEKEE (reference sequence). With 0 bases removed from V and 4 bases from J, the gap between germline ends came to 10 bases. The CDR3 runs to 14 residues. CDR3 bases: TGTGCCAGCAGCTTGGATGGAGGGCGCTATGGCTACACCTTC. This encodes CASSLDGGRYGYTF.

This chain connects TRBV9 to TRBJ2-7, with 7 bases identical to TRBD1. The germline gives CDR1 SGDLS, CDR2 YYNGEE. Trimming took 4 bases from V and 4 from J; bases not matched to a gene: 8. The CDR3 is 14 amino acids. CDR3 DNA sequence: TGTGCCAGCAGCCTAGGGGACAGCCAATACGAGCAGTACTTC. Residues: CASSLGDSQYEQYF.

This clone was seen a handful of times. The chain links TRBV12-5 to TRBJ2-7; no definite D call. The CDR3 has 13 amino acids. CDR1 LGHNT and CDR2 FRNRAP come from the germline V gene. The V end was cut by 1 base, the J end by 1 base, with 5 bases between. The CDR3 here is CASGLGGSYEQYF. The CDR3 DNA follows: TGTGCTAGTGGTTTGGGGGGTTCCTACGAGCAGTACTTC.

This clone was seen ten or more times. This sequence joins TRBV2 and TRBJ2-1, with TRBD2 as a possible D gene (5 bases). CDR1 and CDR2 from the germline V gene are SNHLY and FYNNEI. The CDR3 is made up of 16 amino acids. The V and J ends lost 6 bases and 3 bases respectively, with 18 bases between them. CDR3 sequence reads: CASSARSGPRYNEQFF. CDR3 in DNA: TGTGCCAGCAGCGCAAGGAGCGGTCCACGCTACAATGAGCAGTTCTTC.

This clone was recorded many times. This chain joins TRBV30 and TRBJ2-3; D remains ambiguous. The CDR3 consists of 14 residues. The V end lost 4 bases, the J end lost 5 bases, and 16 bases lay between the germline ends. From germline, CDR1 is GTSNPN and CDR2 SVGIG (reference sequence). The CDR3 loop reads CAWILAGRLDTQYF. Here the CDR3 DNA reads TGTGCCTGGATACTGGCCGGGCGCCTAGATACGCAGTATTTT.

V is TRBV6-6 and J is TRBJ1-5; possibly TRBD1 for D (6 bases). The CDR3 spans 15 residues. Germline lookup yields CDR1 MNHNY and CDR2 SVGAGI (reference sequence). The ends were cut back, 2 bases at V and 5 bases at J, with 13 bases in the middle. Here the CDR3 DNA reads TGTGCCAGCAGTTACACCACAGGGTCCGATCAGCCCCAGCATTTT. Amino acids: CASSYTTGSDQPQHF.

In this sample, this clone turned up many times. V usage is TRBV28 and J usage is TRBJ2-7; D unresolved. Germline V CDR1 and CDR2: MDHEN, SYDVKM. With 5 bases removed from V and 5 bases from J, the gap between germline ends came to 10 bases. This CDR3 contains 12 residues. The CDR3 spells CASSPLSHEQYF. The CDR3 DNA follows: TGTGCCAGCAGTCCCCTATCCCACGAGCAGTACTTC.

V gene TRBV5-1 combines with J gene TRBJ2-7, with TRBD1 matching 10 bases. This CDR3 is built from 15 residues. Germline V gives CDR1 SGHRS, CDR2 YFSETQ. Unmatched junction bases numbered 9, after V lost 4 bases and J lost 5 bases. CDR3 sequence reads: CASSPRPGTGDEQYF. DNA of the CDR3: TGCGCCAGCAGCCCGCGTCCCGGGACAGGGGACGAGCAGTACTTC.

J is TRBJ2-6 and V is TRBV5-1; D remains unclear. CDR1 and CDR2 from the germline V gene are SGHRS and YFSETQ. V lost 6 bases to trimming and J lost 3 bases, with 7 bases between them. This CDR3 spans 13 amino acids. The CDR3 reads CASNIFGANVLTF. Written as DNA, the CDR3 is TGCGCCAGCAACATATTTGGGGCCAACGTCCTGACTTTC.

This clone appeared a few times. The gene calls are TRBV12-3 or TRBV12-4 and TRBJ2-7; D may be TRBD1 or TRBD2 (6 bases each). The CDR3 is made up of 15 amino acids. V dropped 2 bases and J dropped 6 bases, with 17 bases sitting between them. This chain's CDR3 is CASSLNPRGLPEQYF. CDR3 coding DNA: TGTGCCAGCAGTTTAAACCCCCGGGGGCTCCCCGAGCAGTACTTC.

This chain uses TRBV20-1 with TRBJ2-7; 15 nucleotides line up with TRBD2. This CDR3 contains 16 residues. Germline lookup yields CDR1 DFQATT and CDR2 SNEGSKA (reference sequence). Trimming at V came to 0 bases and at J to 7 bases, leaving 7 bases not matched to a gene. Here the CDR3 DNA reads TGCAGTGCTAGAGATCCCAGGACTAGCGGGAGGGGGGAGCAGTACTTC. Amino acid sequence: CSARDPRTSGRGEQYF.

This chain uses TRBV11-2 with TRBJ2-3; D tentatively fits TRBD1 or TRBD2 (6 bases each). CDR1 and CDR2 from the germline V gene are SGHAT and FQNNGV. The CDR3 runs to 18 residues. With 3 bases removed from V and 1 base from J, the gap between germline ends came to 20 bases. The DNA for the CDR3 is TGTGCCAGCAGCTTGGGCGAAACAGGGTGGAGGGGCACAGATACGCAGTATTTT. Its translation is CASSLGETGWRGTDTQYF.